These T cell receptor beta chains were read from a single sample in a study of CD4 T cells in relation to SARS-CoV-2 and coronaviruses. Using immunoSEQ multiplex PCR, the repertoire was profiled, and TCRdb retains in-frame clones only, with some absent. The sample gives 28,000 or so clones, about three quarters of which show up once; roughly 18% is in the top ten. For these TCRs, the target antigens are not known. Sequences were obtained from CD4+ T cells from PBMCs, cultured in vitro. The receptors stem from a human donor in good health. Each CDR3 is given with its conserved first and last residue.

j_call: TRBJ1-1
v_call: TRBV7-2
cdr3_aa: CASSPQGWNTEAFF

j_call: TRBJ2-1
v_call: TRBV3-1/TRBV3-2
cdr3_aa: CASSPWDLDNEQFF

j_call: TRBJ1-5
v_call: TRBV11-2
cdr3_aa: CASSFDSNQPQHF

j_call: TRBJ1-5
v_call: TRBV19
cdr3_aa: CASSIEGNQPQHF

j_call: TRBJ2-3
v_call: TRBV10-3
cdr3_aa: CAITRGSEDTQYF

j_call: TRBJ1-1
v_call: TRBV9
cdr3_aa: CASSGPPRDSTLNTEAFF

j_call: TRBJ1-3
v_call: TRBV11-2
cdr3_aa: CASSFEASGHTIYF

j_call: TRBJ2-3
v_call: TRBV19
cdr3_aa: CASSPPGTGGPDTQYF

j_call: TRBJ2-7
v_call: TRBV2
cdr3_aa: CASSGEDRREQYF

j_call: TRBJ1-1
v_call: TRBV2
cdr3_aa: CASSEWGTEAFF

j_call: TRBJ2-3
v_call: TRBV4-3
cdr3_aa: CASSQDTGVGTQYF

j_call: TRBJ1-4
v_call: TRBV18
cdr3_aa: CASSPLDYPGEKLFF

j_call: TRBJ1-4
v_call: TRBV6-1
cdr3_aa: CASSEHRGSANEKLFF

j_call: TRBJ1-1
v_call: TRBV4-3
cdr3_aa: CASSLQGNTEAFF

j_call: TRBJ1-6
v_call: TRBV11-3
cdr3_aa: CASSLSNNSPLHF

j_call: TRBJ2-7
v_call: TRBV9
cdr3_aa: CASSVGSRGPSYEQYF

j_call: TRBJ2-1
v_call: TRBV5-1
cdr3_aa: CASSLGPLLAGEEQFF

j_call: TRBJ2-7
v_call: TRBV6-5
cdr3_aa: CASSYSIRGGYEQYF

j_call: TRBJ2-1
v_call: TRBV19
cdr3_aa: CASSRGLYNEQFF

j_call: TRBJ1-4
v_call: TRBV5-4
cdr3_aa: CASSFPPGTGREKLFF

j_call: TRBJ2-2
v_call: TRBV5-1
cdr3_aa: CASSLNSGHLSTGELFF

j_call: TRBJ2-1
v_call: TRBV7-9
cdr3_aa: CASSLETASSYNEQFF

j_call: TRBJ1-4
v_call: TRBV2
cdr3_aa: CASSWGTVNEKLFF

j_call: TRBJ1-3
v_call: TRBV25-1
cdr3_aa: CASSYGAGGSGNTIYF

j_call: TRBJ2-2
v_call: TRBV4-3
cdr3_aa: CASSQEVATGTGWTGELFF

j_call: TRBJ1-5
v_call: TRBV12-5
cdr3_aa: CASGLATQQPQHF

j_call: TRBJ1-6
v_call: TRBV9
cdr3_aa: CASSVAPGTANNSPLHF

j_call: TRBJ2-5
v_call: TRBV7-8
cdr3_aa: CASSLGNLGGTYQETQYF

j_call: TRBJ2-3
v_call: TRBV5-1
cdr3_aa: CASSLVASGGPTDTQYF

j_call: TRBJ2-1
v_call: TRBV9
cdr3_aa: CASSVEGGRHNEQFF

j_call: TRBJ2-7
v_call: TRBV7-2
cdr3_aa: CASSRDYLSTYEQYF

j_call: TRBJ1-2
v_call: TRBV12-5
cdr3_aa: CASGFAGWYGYTF

j_call: TRBJ2-1
v_call: TRBV7-2
cdr3_aa: CASSLARGSGDEQFF

j_call: TRBJ2-5
v_call: TRBV11-2
cdr3_aa: CASSLQQETQYF

j_call: TRBJ1-4
v_call: TRBV15
cdr3_aa: CATSSDRGLGKLFF

j_call: TRBJ2-1
v_call: TRBV6-2/TRBV6-3
cdr3_aa: CASSRQGNEQFF

j_call: TRBJ2-3
v_call: TRBV14
cdr3_aa: CASSEDSFGTDTQYF

j_call: TRBJ2-6
v_call: TRBV3-1/TRBV3-2
cdr3_aa: CASSPRMTASGANVLTF

j_call: TRBJ2-3
v_call: TRBV4-1
cdr3_aa: CASSQKGTGELDTQYF

j_call: TRBJ1-6
v_call: TRBV28
cdr3_aa: CASSSPGTGFNNSPLHF